The TCR beta chain described here comes from a study of PD-1 blockade in classical Hodgkin lymphoma. Study details: The study gave patients nivolumab 3 mg/kg intravenously every 2 weeks. Study observations and caveats: Lower baseline TCR diversity marked trial partial responders and progressors. Newly diagnosed patients reportedly trailed healthy donors in baseline TCR diversity. By C4D1 there was a significant rise in CD4+ TCR diversity but not in CD8+ TCR diversity.

About this clone itself: Its antigen is undetermined.

Described time point: cycle 4 day 1 (C4D1), after five to seven weeks of nivolumab. Every single patient, without exception, relapsed after autologous stem cell transplantation, and brentuximab vedotin exposure varied. Only in-frame clones appear in the TCRdb table, and some are missing; sequencing was by immunoSEQ multiplex PCR. The sample lists tens of thousands of clones, about 90% occurring once. This CDR3 has 14 amino acids. The V end was cut by 7 bases, the J end by 7 bases, with 17 bases between. Germline V CDR1 and CDR2: SGHRS, YFSETQ. The rearrangement links TRBV5-1 to TRBJ2-2; D might be TRBD1 (6 bases). The input for sequencing was peripheral blood mononuclear cells (PBMCs), taken before the fourth cycle of nivolumab. This sequence originates from a human donor with classical Hodgkin lymphoma. CDR3 sequence: CASEKTGPGGELFF. The CDR3 region has the DNA TGCGCCAGCGAGAAAACAGGGCCGGGCGGGGAGCTGTTTTTT.